These 5 T cell receptor beta chains originate from one sample sequenced in a study of blood T cell repertoires in COVID-19 (dated by TCRdb to about 2020). The library was built by means of the immunoSEQ multiplex PCR assay. The immuneACCESS repertoire file appears here via TCRdb, limited to in-frame rearrangements. These files lack a portion of the clones; in checked studies, under half of the deficit traces to unresolved V genes, and the cause of the others is not known. Across this sample there are 140,000 to 150,000 clones, with over 70% seen only once. Of the sample, approximately 40% falls within the top ten clones. Sequenced material: peripheral blood. These receptors all come from a middle-aged man who had recovered from COVID-19.

The chain carries TRBV5-4 and TRBJ2-3; 12 bases map to TRBD1. The germline V gene encodes CDR1 SGHNT and CDR2 YYREEE (reference sequence). The CDR3 consists of 19 residues. The V segment lost 6 bases and the J segment 1 base; nucleotides outside the gene matches: 15. DNA of the CDR3: TGTGCCAGCACTTCGGGGGGGACAGGGGGCGCTTTTGGCACAGATACGCAGTATTTT. Its protein product is CASTSGGTGGAFGTDTQYF.

The rearrangement uses TRBV7-8 and TRBJ2-2; possible D gene TRBD1, 5 bases. V lost 1 base and J lost 6, with 12 bases in between. Germline V CDR1 and CDR2: SGHVS, FQNEAQ. This CDR3 has 15 residues. CDR3 protein: CASSLVAGLAGELFF. The CDR3 DNA reads TGTGCCAGCAGCTTAGTGGCAGGGCTAGCCGGGGAGCTGTTTTTT.

This clone was recorded only once. The CDR3, as DNA: TGTGCCATCAGCCTAGCAAGCACAGATACGCAGTATTTT. Its protein product is CAISLASTDTQYF. The gene calls are TRBV10-3 and TRBJ2-3; D is possibly TRBD2 (5 bases). This CDR3 spans 13 amino acids. Trimming pared 6 bases from V and 0 bases from J, leaving 7 bases between. Germline V gives CDR1 ENHRY, CDR2 SYGVKD.

This clone was seen only once. This chain uses TRBV7-2 with TRBJ1-1, with TRBD1 matching over 9 bases. Per the germline V gene, CDR1 is SGHTA and CDR2 is FQGNSA. The CDR3 spans 15 residues. Trimming took 5 bases from V and 6 from J; bases not matched to a gene: 10. The CDR3 coding sequence is TGTGCCAGCAGCCAGAGCTCGGGACAGGGTCCTGAAGCTTTCTTT. Amino acid sequence: CASSQSSGQGPEAFF.

The chain combines TRBV27 with TRBJ2-3, with 7 bases fitting TRBD1. Trimming at V came to 5 bases and at J to 2 bases, leaving 7 bases not matched to a gene. Germline V CDR1 and CDR2: MNHEY, SMNVEV (reference sequence). The CDR3 has 15 residues. CDR3 nucleotides: TGTGCCAGCAGTACCCGGGACAGATTCACAGATACGCAGTATTTT. Amino acids: CASSTRDRFTDTQYF.